The 32 T cell receptor beta chains below were found in one sample sequenced in a study of radiotherapy plus CTLA-4 blockade in lung cancer. TCRdb's table, derived via immunoSEQ multiplex PCR, lists solely in-frame clones and lacks some. The sample lists approximately 80,000 clones, roughly 69% occurring once. The specimen comprised peripheral blood, sampled from a patient treated with radiotherapy plus ipilimumab. These receptors originate from a human donor with non-small cell lung cancer whose response to radiotherapy plus ipilimumab could not be evaluated.

The CDR3 loop reads CASSFPTRGPSTDTQYF. Here the CDR3 DNA reads TGTGCCAGCAGCTTCCCTACAAGGGGCCCTAGCACAGATACGCAGTATTTT. V and J are TRBV7-9 and TRBJ2-3; D is possibly TRBD1 (5 bases). From germline, CDR1 is SEHNR and CDR2 FQNEAQ (reference sequence). V was pared by 3 bases and J by 0 bases, with 16 bases between. The CDR3 is made up of 17 amino acids.

There are many counts of this clone. The V call is TRBV19, the J call TRBJ1-5; the D is unclear. The V end lost 3 bases, the J end lost 9 bases, and 9 bases lay between the germline ends. CDR1 and CDR2 (germline): LNHDA, SQIVND (reference sequence). This CDR3 spans 12 amino acids. As DNA, the CDR3 is TGTGCCAGTAGTATCTCGACTAGGCCCCAGCATTTT. It yields the protein CASSISTRPQHF.

The CDR3 region is CASSEWRGGNTIYF. The CDR3 nucleotides are TGTGCCAGCAGTGAATGGAGGGGTGGAAACACCATATATTTT. This sequence joins TRBV25-1 and TRBJ1-3; tentative D call: TRBD1 (5 bases). V was pared by 1 base and J by 3 bases, with 7 bases between. The CDR3 length is 14 residues. The germline V gene encodes CDR1 MGHDK and CDR2 SYGVNS.

The chain employs TRBV5-1 and TRBJ2-2; D is unclear. Germline V CDR1 and CDR2: SGHRS, YFSETQ. This CDR3 has 16 residues. V lost 2 bases, J lost 3 bases, and 14 bases lay in between. CDR3 DNA: TGCGCCAGCAGCTTCCCAGATACCATCGACACCGGGGAGCTGTTTTTT. This gives the protein CASSFPDTIDTGELFF.

The CDR3 reads CASSFWTGGSETQYF. CDR3 bases: TGTGCCAGCAGTTTCTGGACAGGGGGCTCAGAGACCCAGTACTTC. The V call is TRBV28, the J call TRBJ2-5, with 11 bases that match TRBD1. Germline CDR1 is MDHEN and CDR2 is SYDVKM. The junction had 4 bases not matched to a gene; V was cut back by 3 bases and J by 4 bases. CDR3 length equals 15 residues.

The rearrangement joins TRBV5-1 to TRBJ2-6; D is possibly TRBD1 (6 bases). CDR1 is SGHRS, CDR2 YFSETQ, per germline. This CDR3 is built from 13 residues. Trimming took 2 bases from V and 10 from J, leaving 10 bases between them. CDR3 in DNA: TGCGCCAGCAGCTTCGACAGGCTGAACGTCCTGACTTTC. Amino acids: CASSFDRLNVLTF.

The rearrangement links TRBV7-2 to TRBJ2-7; 8 bases fit TRBD1. The CDR3 contains 14 residues. Germline V gives CDR1 SGHTA, CDR2 FQGNSA. The J segment lost 2 bases and the V segment lost 2 bases, leaving 2 bases of the junction unmatched. Written as DNA, the CDR3 is TGTGCCAGCAGCTTATACAGGGGGACCTACGAGCAGTACTTC. Translation: CASSLYRGTYEQYF.

This chain links TRBV7-9 with TRBJ1-2; 10 nucleotides match TRBD1. V lost 2 bases, J lost 2 bases, and 11 bases stayed unmatched. The CDR3 spans 18 residues. From germline, CDR1 is SEHNR and CDR2 FQNEAQ (reference sequence). In DNA, the CDR3 is TGTGCCAGCAGCTTACAGTCTCCCCGGACAGGGGGAAACTATGGCTACACCTTC. Amino acids: CASSLQSPRTGGNYGYTF.

This chain links TRBV19 with TRBJ2-4; tentative D call: TRBD2 (6 bases). Germline CDR1 and CDR2: LNHDA and SQIVND (reference sequence). The CDR3 contains 15 residues. Trimming left V 3 bases short and J 1 base short, with 10 bases between. In nucleotides, the CDR3 is TGTGCCAGTAGTATGACTAGATCGGCCAAAAACATTCAGTACTTC. It encodes CASSMTRSAKNIQYF.

The chain carries TRBV5-1 and TRBJ1-1, with 10 bases matching TRBD1. V gave up 0 bases and J gave up 8 bases; unmatched junction bases: 7. The CDR3 has 15 residues. Germline-derived CDR1 and CDR2 are SGHRS and YFSETQ. The CDR3 here is CASSLVGQGVGEAFF. CDR3 nucleotides: TGCGCCAGCAGCTTGGTAGGACAGGGGGTCGGGGAAGCTTTCTTT.

The rearrangement joins TRBV5-1 to TRBJ1-1; tentatively, D is TRBD1 (5 bases). This CDR3 has 14 residues. V dropped 3 bases and J dropped 1 base, with 10 bases sitting between them. Germline assignment: CDR1 SGHRS and CDR2 YFSETQ. The CDR3 loop is CASSSGVRNTEAFF. Written as DNA, the CDR3 is TGCGCCAGCAGCTCGGGGGTTAGGAACACTGAAGCTTTCTTT.

The rearrangement links TRBV5-4 to TRBJ2-5; D gene uncertain. The CDR3 has 14 amino acids. Looked up from germline, CDR1 is SGHNT and CDR2 is YYREEE (reference sequence). Trimming removed 0 bases from V and 3 bases from J, with 9 bases in between. This chain's CDR3 is CASSLAGAKETQYF. CDR3 in DNA: TGTGCCAGCAGCTTGGCCGGTGCAAAAGAGACCCAGTACTTC.

The chain combines TRBV19 with TRBJ2-1; 8 bases are a match to TRBD1. Germline V gene sequence: CDR1 LNHDA, CDR2 SQIVND (reference sequence). After removal of 4 bases from V and 11 bases from J, the junction contained 7 bases not matched to a gene. The CDR3 is made up of 13 amino acids. The CDR3 bases are TGTGCCAGTAGTACAGGGCAGGGGGCGAAGCAGTTCTTC. It codes for CASSTGQGAKQFF.

J is TRBJ1-1 and V is TRBV11-3; TRBD1 is a possible D gene (5 bases). V shed 6 bases and J shed 4 bases, with 12 bases lying between them. The length of the CDR3 is 13 residues. Germline V gene sequence: CDR1 SGHNT, CDR2 YENEEA. In DNA form, the CDR3 reads TGTGCCAGCAGTCTAGGGGTGGCCACTGAAGCTTTCTTT. As protein: CASSLGVATEAFF.

The V call is TRBV7-2, the J call TRBJ1-4, with D tentatively TRBD1 (6 bases). V dropped 5 bases and J dropped 5 bases, with 15 bases sitting between them. The CDR3 extends over 15 amino acids. The germline gives CDR1 SGHTA, CDR2 FQGNSA. CDR3 bases: TGTGCCAGCAGCCCCCCCGCGGGGGCGAATGAAAAACTGTTTTTT. This gives the protein CASSPPAGANEKLFF.

The chain uses TRBV14 and TRBJ2-1; 9 bases line up with TRBD1. J was trimmed by 15 bases and V by 2 bases; bases with no gene match: 17. The CDR3 is 16 residues long. CDR1 SGHDN and CDR2 FVKESK come from the germline V gene. This chain's CDR3 is CASSQPSSRDRVVPFF. The CDR3 nucleotides are TGTGCCAGCAGCCAACCATCGTCCCGGGACAGGGTAGTACCGTTCTTC.

This clone was seen only once. The CDR3 DNA sequence: TGCGCCAGCAGTGAGCGGACTTCCGAAAAACTGTTTTTT. This gives the protein CASSERTSEKLFF. The chain carries TRBV10-1 and TRBJ1-4; no definite D call. V was clipped by 2 bases and J by 8 bases, with 9 bases between them. The CDR3 is made up of 13 amino acids. The germline V gene has CDR1 WNHNN and CDR2 SYGVQD (reference sequence).

This chain links TRBV4-1 with TRBJ2-7; TRBD2 is a possible D gene (6 bases). Per germline, CDR1 MGHRA and CDR2 YSYEKL. The CDR3 extends over 15 amino acids. Trimming removed 0 bases from V and 2 bases from J, with 11 bases in between. CDR3 sequence: CASSQDPREPYEQYF. CDR3 DNA: TGCGCCAGCAGCCAAGATCCCCGGGAGCCCTACGAGCAGTACTTC.

J is TRBJ2-3 and V is TRBV9; possible D gene TRBD1, 7 bases. Germline CDR1 SGDLS, CDR2 YYNGEE. With 3 bases removed from V and 6 bases from J, the gap between germline ends came to 20 bases. The CDR3 covers 16 residues. In DNA form, the CDR3 reads TGTGCCAGCAGCGAGGGGGCCCTCGGGGGCCTGGATACGCAGTATTTT. Its protein is CASSEGALGGLDTQYF.

The chain combines TRBV2 with TRBJ2-3; D is perhaps TRBD2 (7 bases). Germline assignment: CDR1 SNHLY and CDR2 FYNNEI. V lost 6 bases to trimming and J lost 2 bases, with 15 bases between them. This CDR3 comprises 15 residues. This CDR3 is CASRSTGGPTDTQYF. CDR3 DNA sequence: TGTGCCAGCAGATCCACCGGGGGGCCCACAGATACGCAGTATTTT.

The chain employs TRBV9 and TRBJ2-3; 11 bases match TRBD2. Looked up from germline, CDR1 is SGDLS and CDR2 is YYNGEE. V dropped 0 bases and J dropped 3; count of bases not matched to a gene: 3. CDR3 length: 16 residues. CDR3 region: CASSVGASGRTDTQYF. The CDR3 DNA reads TGTGCCAGCAGCGTAGGCGCTAGCGGGAGGACAGATACGCAGTATTTT.

This clone was picked up a small number of times. The chain has TRBV6-4 and TRBJ1-4; 10 nucleotides match TRBD1. With 9 bases clipped from V and 1 base from J, the junction kept 5 bases outside the gene matches. Germline assignment: CDR1 MRHNA and CDR2 SNTAGT. The CDR3 contains 15 residues. CDR3 coding DNA: TGTGCCAGACCGGACAGGGGGATAACTAATGAAAAACTGTTTTTT. Translated, it gives CARPDRGITNEKLFF.

This clone was seen only a few times. Additional DNA sequences in this sample encode the identical CDR3. The chain has TRBV28 and TRBJ2-5; TRBD1 aligns across 10 bases. The germline V gene encodes CDR1 MDHEN and CDR2 SYDVKM. The ends lost 5 bases at V and 2 bases at J; junction bases unmatched: 8. CDR3 length: 16 amino acids. The CDR3 DNA reads as TGTGCCAGCAGTCTCCTCGGGACAGGGGCACAAGAGACCCAGTACTTC. Protein: CASSLLGTGAQETQYF.

The J gene is TRBJ2-3, the V gene TRBV7-2; TRBD2 matches 9 bases. Germline V lookup: CDR1 SGHTA, CDR2 FQGNSA. V dropped 5 bases and J dropped 4; count of bases not matched to a gene: 7. The CDR3 spans 15 residues. CDR3 nucleotide sequence: TGTGCCAGCAGCCCCTGGGTAGCGGGGGCAGATACGCAGTATTTT. This codes for CASSPWVAGADTQYF.

The chain combines TRBV30 with TRBJ2-1; 12 nucleotides align to TRBD2. Germline-derived CDR1 and CDR2 are GTSNPN and SVGIG (reference sequence). The length of the CDR3 is 16 residues. V gave up 1 base and J gave up 4 bases; unmatched junction bases: 5. The CDR3 sequence: CAWSGLGLAGYNEQFF. The CDR3 coding sequence is TGTGCCTGGAGTGGCCTTGGACTAGCGGGGTACAATGAGCAGTTCTTC.

This chain links TRBV29-1 with TRBJ1-1; possible D gene TRBD1, 6 bases. Germline V gene sequence: CDR1 SQVTM, CDR2 ANQGSEA. The CDR3 length is 13 residues. V lost 7 bases to trimming and J lost 0 bases, with 12 bases between them. The CDR3 protein is CSAFQGMNTEAFF. DNA for the CDR3: TGCAGCGCATTCCAGGGGATGAACACTGAAGCTTTCTTT.

The chain has TRBV10-3 and TRBJ2-5, with 11 bases identical to TRBD2. V trimming: 4 bases; J trimming: 5 bases; junction bases outside the gene matches: 3. Germline V gene data show CDR1 as ENHRY and CDR2 as SYGVKD. The CDR3 sequence is 14 residues long. CDR3 in amino acids: CAISGTSGWETQYF. The CDR3 region has the DNA TGTGCCATCAGTGGGACTAGCGGGTGGGAGACCCAGTACTTC.

The genes are TRBV2 and TRBJ2-1, with 8 bases lining up with TRBD1. Germline-derived CDR1 and CDR2 are SNHLY and FYNNEI. Trimming removed 6 bases from V and 0 bases from J; junction bases left unmatched: 4. The CDR3 covers 15 residues. CDR3 DNA: TGTGCCAGCAGCGGACAGGGCCTCTCCTACAATGAGCAGTTCTTC. This encodes CASSGQGLSYNEQFF.

This clone was counted between two and nine times. This rearrangement joins TRBV5-6 to TRBJ2-7, with 8 bases fitting TRBD1. Looked up from germline, CDR1 is SGHDT and CDR2 is YYEEEE. The CDR3 covers 16 residues. J was trimmed by 5 bases and V by 0 bases; bases with no gene match: 10. The CDR3 protein is CASSLVEWTGSHEQYF. Here the CDR3 DNA reads TGTGCCAGCAGCTTGGTAGAATGGACAGGGTCACACGAGCAGTACTTC.

The chain recombines TRBV6-1 with TRBJ1-1; TRBD1 might be the D (6 bases). The CDR3 is 14 amino acids. Deletions cut 5 bases from V and 1 base from J, with 11 bases between. Germline CDR1 MNHNS, CDR2 SASEGT. DNA for the CDR3: TGTGCCAGCAGTCCTCCACAGGGGAACACTGAAGCTTTCTTT. Translation gives CASSPPQGNTEAFF.

The genes are TRBV5-6 and TRBJ2-2; 11 bases match TRBD2. Germline V lookup: CDR1 SGHDT, CDR2 YYEEEE. Losses at the gene ends were 4 bases for V and 6 bases for J; bases not matched to a gene: 5. This CDR3 spans 15 amino acids. CDR3 bases: TGTGCCAGCAGCACTAGCGGGAGCGGCGCCGGGGAGCTGTTTTTT. It specifies CASSTSGSGAGELFF.

The chain employs TRBV6-6 and TRBJ1-2; D is uncertain. The V gene lost 2 bases and the J gene lost 7 bases, with 11 bases spanning the gap. CDR1 is MNHNY and CDR2 is SVGAGI in the germline V gene (reference sequence). CDR3 length: 13 amino acids. This chain's CDR3 is CASSYKAGAGYTF. CDR3 sequence (DNA): TGTGCCAGCAGTTACAAAGCGGGTGCTGGCTACACCTTC.